Below, one T cell receptor (beta chain) is given with its context. Scientists amplified the TCR beta CDR3 regions from RNA transcripts. Second-round multiplex PCR came after a first-round RT-PCR that employed HTBI primers. TCRdb itself ran the multiplex PCR reads through MiXCR, one entry per CDR3 protein. Of roughly 600,000 distinct CDR3 sequences in the sample, under 45% were seen once. The V gene's germline CDR1 is MGHRA and CDR2 YSYEKL. The CDR3 totals 15 residues. V was clipped by 7 bases and J by 5 bases; unmatched bases: 7. The sample comes from a study of Graves' ophthalmopathy and Graves' hyperthyroidism.

This chain uses TRBV4-1 with TRBJ2-5, with 13 nucleotides matching TRBD2. Source material: peripheral blood or thyroid tissue (not recorded which). The clonotype originates from an adult man with Graves' hyperthyroidism. CDR3 sequence: CASTRTSGGAETQYF. CDR3 bases: TGCGCCAGCACGCGGACTAGCGGGGGTGCGGAGACCCAGTACTTC.